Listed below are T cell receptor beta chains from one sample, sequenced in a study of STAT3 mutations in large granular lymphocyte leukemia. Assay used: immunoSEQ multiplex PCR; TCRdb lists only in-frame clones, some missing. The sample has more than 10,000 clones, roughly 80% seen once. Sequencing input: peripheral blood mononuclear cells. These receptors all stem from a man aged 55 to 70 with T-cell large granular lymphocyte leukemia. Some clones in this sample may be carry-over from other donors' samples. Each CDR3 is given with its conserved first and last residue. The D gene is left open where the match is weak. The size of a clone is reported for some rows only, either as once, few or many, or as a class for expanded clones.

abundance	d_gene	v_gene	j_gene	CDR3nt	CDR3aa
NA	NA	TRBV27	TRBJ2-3	TGTGCCAGCAGTCCATGGGCGCAAACAGATACGCAGTATTTT	CASSPWAQTDTQYF
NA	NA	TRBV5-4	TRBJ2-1	TGTGCCAGCAGGGGGACTCCGGCCTATGTAGATGAGCAGTTCTTC	CASRGTPAYVDEQFF
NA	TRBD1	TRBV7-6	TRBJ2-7	TGTGCCAGCAGCCGAGACAGGGACGAGCAGTACTTC	CASSRDRDEQYF
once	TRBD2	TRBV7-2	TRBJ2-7	TGTGCCAGCAGCTCCGCCTCGGGACTAGCAGCCCACGAGCAGTACTTC	CASSSASGLAAHEQYF
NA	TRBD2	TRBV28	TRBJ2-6	TGTGCCAGCAGTTTAGGGGGACTAGCGGCGTCTGGGGCCAACGTCCTGACTTTC	CASSLGGLAASGANVLTF
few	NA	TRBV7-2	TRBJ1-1	TGTGCCAGCAGCTTACGTGGGACAAGCAACACTGAAGCTTTCTTT	CASSLRGTSNTEAFF
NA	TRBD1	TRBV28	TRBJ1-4	TGTGCCAGCAGTTTGGGACAGGCTGCTAATGAAAAACTGTTTTTT	CASSLGQAANEKLFF
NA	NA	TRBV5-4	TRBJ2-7	TGTGCCAGCAGCTTGGAGGCCCAGGCGGGCGAGCAGTACTTC	CASSLEAQAGEQYF
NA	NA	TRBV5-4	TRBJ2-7	TGTGCCAGCAGCTCCTGGCAGCGGGCCTACGAGCAGTACTTC	CASSSWQRAYEQYF
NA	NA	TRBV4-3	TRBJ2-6	TGCGCCAGCAGCCAAGATGACAGGCCGCCTGGGGCCAACGTCCTGACTTTC	CASSQDDRPPGANVLTF
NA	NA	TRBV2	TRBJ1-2	TGTGCCAGCAGCAACTTCTATGGCTACACCTTC	CASSNFYGYTF
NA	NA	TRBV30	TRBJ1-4	TGTGCCTGGAGCCACCCCCGCAGAGAAAAACTGTTTTTT	CAWSHPRREKLFF
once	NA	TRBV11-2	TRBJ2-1	TGTGCCAGCAGCTTAGCGACCAGGGAGGCGGAGCAGTTCTTC	CASSLATREAEQFF
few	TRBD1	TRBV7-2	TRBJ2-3	TGTGCCAGCAGCTCCAGGGGACAGGGGTCAACAGATACGCAGTATTTT	CASSSRGQGSTDTQYF
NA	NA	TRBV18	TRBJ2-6	TGTGCCAGCTCACCATCCGGGGCCAACGTCCTGACTTTC	CASSPSGANVLTF
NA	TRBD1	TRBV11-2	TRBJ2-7	TGTGCCAGCAGTAGGACAGGGCCCGAGCAGTACTTC	CASSRTGPEQYF
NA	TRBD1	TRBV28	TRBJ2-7	TGTGCCAGCAGCCCCGGGACAGGGGGTCTCGAGCAGTACTTC	CASSPGTGGLEQYF
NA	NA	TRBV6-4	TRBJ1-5	TGTGCCAGCAGAGCCGAGGACAGCCCTGGATTTGCCCAGCATTTT	CASRAEDSPGFAQHF
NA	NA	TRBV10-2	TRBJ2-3	TGCGCCAGCAGCATAACTAGCACAGATACGCAGTATTTT	CASSITSTDTQYF
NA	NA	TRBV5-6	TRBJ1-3	TGTGCCAGCAGCTTATGGAGCAACTCTGGAAACACCATATATTTT	CASSLWSNSGNTIYF
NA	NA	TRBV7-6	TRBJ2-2	TGTGCCAGCAGCTTAAGCCTAGTTGGCACCGGGGAGCTGTTTTTT	CASSLSLVGTGELFF
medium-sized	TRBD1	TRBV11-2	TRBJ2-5	TGTGCCAGCAGCTCCGTGGGACAGGGGGATCAAGAGACCCAGTACTTC	CASSSVGQGDQETQYF
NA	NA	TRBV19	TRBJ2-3	TGTGCCAGTAGTTCCCTAGTCGGAGATACGCAGTATTTT	CASSSLVGDTQYF
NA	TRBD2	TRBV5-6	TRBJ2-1	TGTGCCAGCACCCCCCCCCGGGACAGGGGACTAGCGGGAGACAATGAGCAGTTCTTC	CASTPPRDRGLAGDNEQFF
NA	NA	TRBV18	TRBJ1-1	TGTGCCAGCTCACCGATAGAGGGAAGAGATACTGAAGCTTTCTTT	CASSPIEGRDTEAFF
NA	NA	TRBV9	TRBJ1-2	TGTGCCAGCAGCGTAACTCCGACAGACCCGGCGTCTGGCTACACCTTC	CASSVTPTDPASGYTF
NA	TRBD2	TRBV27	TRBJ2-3	TGTGCCAGCTCCCATGCGGGAGTCGCAGATACGCAGTATTTT	CASSHAGVADTQYF
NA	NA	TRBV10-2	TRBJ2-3	TGCGCCAGCAGTGAGTTAGATACGCAGTATTTT	CASSELDTQYF
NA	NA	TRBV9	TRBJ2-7	TGTGCCAGCAGCGTAGTTCCTGCCAGCGAGCAGTACTTC	CASSVVPASEQYF
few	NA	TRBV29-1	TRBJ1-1	TGCAGCGTTGTAAGGACAACGACTGAAGCTTTCTTT	CSVVRTTTEAFF
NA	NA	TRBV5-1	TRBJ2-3	TGCGCCAGCAGCTTGGCGGAGAGCACAGATACGCAGTATTTT	CASSLAESTDTQYF
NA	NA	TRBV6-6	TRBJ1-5	TGTGCCAGCAGTACCGCCGGGACCGACTTTGGACAGCCCCAGCATTTT	CASSTAGTDFGQPQHF
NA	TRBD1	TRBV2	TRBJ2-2	TGTGCCAGCAGTGGGGGACAGGGGATAATCGGGGAGCTGTTTTTT	CASSGGQGIIGELFF
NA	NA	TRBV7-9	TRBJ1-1	TGTGCCAGCAGCCCAACAGGCTCGGGGGAAGGGACTGAAGCTTTCTTT	CASSPTGSGEGTEAFF
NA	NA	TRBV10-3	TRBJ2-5	TGTGCCATCAGTGGCAAGGGGACGGAGACCCAGTACTTC	CAISGKGTETQYF
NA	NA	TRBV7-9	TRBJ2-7	TGTGCCAGCAGCTTAGCTAGACACCCCTCAAAGCAGTACTTC	CASSLARHPSKQYF
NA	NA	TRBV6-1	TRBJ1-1	TGTGCCAGCAGTGACAAGGCCCTGAACACTGAAGCTTTCTTT	CASSDKALNTEAFF
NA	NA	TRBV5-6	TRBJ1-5	TGTGCCAGCAGCTGGGGGGCAGGGGACAATCAGCCCCAGCATTTT	CASSWGAGDNQPQHF
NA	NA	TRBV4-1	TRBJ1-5	TGCGCCAGCAGCCAAGAGGCCGTCAGAGGCAATCAGCCCCAGCATTTT	CASSQEAVRGNQPQHF
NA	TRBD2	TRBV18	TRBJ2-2	TGTGCCAGCTCTGAGTTAGCGGGAGATGTCTCCGGGGAGCTGTTTTTT	CASSELAGDVSGELFF
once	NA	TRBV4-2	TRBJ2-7	TGTGCCAGCAGCCAAGATAAGGCGGGATCCTACGAGCAGTACTTC	CASSQDKAGSYEQYF
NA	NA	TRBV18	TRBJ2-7	TGTGCCAGCTCACCAAGGGACGAGGCCGAGCAGTACTTC	CASSPRDEAEQYF
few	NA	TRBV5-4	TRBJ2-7	TGTGCCAGCGCTCGGGAGTTCGGCTACGAGCAGTACTTC	CASAREFGYEQYF
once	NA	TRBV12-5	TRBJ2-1	TGTGCTAGTGGTCTCCGTCCGGGGCCCTACAATGAGCAGTTCTTC	CASGLRPGPYNEQFF
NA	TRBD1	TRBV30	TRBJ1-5	TGTGCCTGGGGACCCTCAGGGGGTCAGCCCCAGCATTTT	CAWGPSGGQPQHF
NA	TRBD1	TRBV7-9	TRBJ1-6	TGTGCCAGCAGCCCGGGACAGGGAAATCCCTCCTATAATTCACCCCTCCACTTT	CASSPGQGNPSYNSPLHF
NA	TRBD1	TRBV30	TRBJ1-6	TGTGCCTCCACCGGGACAGGGAGCTCACCCCTCCACTTT	CASTGTGSSPLHF
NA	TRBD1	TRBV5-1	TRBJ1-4	TGCGCCAGCAGCTTGAATACAGGGGGGGGAGAAAAACTGTTTTTT	CASSLNTGGGEKLFF
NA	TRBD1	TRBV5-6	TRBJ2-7	TGTGCCAGCAGCATTCGACAGGGGGCCATCGAGCAGTACTTC	CASSIRQGAIEQYF
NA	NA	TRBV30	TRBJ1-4	TGTGCCTTCTGGGGAGGTAATGAAAAACTGTTTTTT	CAFWGGNEKLFF
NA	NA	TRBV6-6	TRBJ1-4	TGTGCCAGCAGTTACAAGGGGTCAGCTAATGAAAAACTGTTTTTT	CASSYKGSANEKLFF
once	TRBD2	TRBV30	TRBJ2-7	TGTGCCTGGAATCCATCGGGACTAGGAATCGAGCAGTACTTC	CAWNPSGLGIEQYF
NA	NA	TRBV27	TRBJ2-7	TGTGCCAGCAGTTTATCAGGGTACTCCTACGAGCAGTACTTC	CASSLSGYSYEQYF
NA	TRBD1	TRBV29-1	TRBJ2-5	TGCAGCGTTGAACTCACGGACAGGGCGTCACAAGAGACCCAGTACTTC	CSVELTDRASQETQYF
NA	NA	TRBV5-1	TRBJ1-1	TGCGCCAGCAGCTCGTTGGGACTGAACACTGAAGCTTTCTTT	CASSSLGLNTEAFF
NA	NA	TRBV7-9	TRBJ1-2	TGTGCCAGCAGCTTCCTCTCTGGCTATGGCTACACCTTC	CASSFLSGYGYTF
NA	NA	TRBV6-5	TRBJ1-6	TGTGCCAGCAGTTTACAGGGTCGAGATAATTCACCCCTCCACTTT	CASSLQGRDNSPLHF
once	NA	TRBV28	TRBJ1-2	TGTGCCAGCACCTTGCAGGGGTTTGGCTACACCTTC	CASTLQGFGYTF
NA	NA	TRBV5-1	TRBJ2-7	TGCGCCAGCAGCTCCCGGGGTCTCTACGAGCAGTACTTC	CASSSRGLYEQYF
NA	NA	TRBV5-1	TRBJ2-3	TGCGCCAGCAGCTTAAGGGGCGTGGATACAGATACGCAGTATTTT	CASSLRGVDTDTQYF